The 22 T cell receptor beta chains in this list originate from one sample, sequenced in a study of blood T cell repertoires in COVID-19. Using immunoSEQ multiplex PCR, the repertoire was profiled, and TCRdb retains in-frame clones only, with some absent. The sample lists some 390,000 clones; over 75% were seen once. Sample: PBMCs or T cells enriched from blood (not recorded which). The source of these receptors is a man younger than 45 who had recovered from COVID-19.

The gene calls are TRBV3-1 (or the pseudogene TRBV3-2) and TRBJ2-2; 7 nucleotides line up with TRBD1. Germline CDR1 is LGHDT and CDR2 is YNNKEL (reference sequence). V trimming: 5 bases; J trimming: 5 bases; junction bases outside the gene matches: 8. This CDR3 comprises 15 residues. The CDR3 sequence: CASSSRTGYTGELFF. CDR3 sequence (DNA): TGTGCCAGCAGCTCTCGGACAGGATATACCGGGGAGCTGTTTTTT.

The chain employs TRBV6-5 and TRBJ2-7; TRBD1 matches at 9 bases. Germline V gene lookup returns CDR1 MNHEY and CDR2 SVGAGI. Trimming at V came to 5 bases and at J to 3 bases, leaving 8 bases not matched to a gene. The CDR3 is made up of 15 amino acids. The CDR3 nucleotides are TGTGCCAGCAGTCCCAAGGGACAGGGAATCTACGAGCAGTACTTC. Its translation is CASSPKGQGIYEQYF.

The chain combines TRBV9 with TRBJ1-1; a weak D match, TRBD1 (6 bases). The V gene lost 3 bases and the J gene lost 4 bases, with 13 bases spanning the gap. Germline V gene sequence: CDR1 SGDLS, CDR2 YYNGEE. The CDR3 is 14 amino acids. CDR3 bases: TGTGCCAGCAGCGCCAGGACAGACAGCACTGAAGCTTTCTTT. It encodes CASSARTDSTEAFF.

This chain connects TRBV28 to TRBJ1-2; D is unresolved. Germline CDR1 and CDR2: MDHEN and SYDVKM. The CDR3 spans 16 residues. The V end lost 4 bases, the J end lost 0 bases, and 15 bases lay between the germline ends. The CDR3 region is CASSSTLTLANYGYTF. In DNA, the CDR3 is TGTGCCAGCAGTTCGACACTTACGTTAGCTAACTATGGCTACACCTTC.

This clone occurred once. J is TRBJ2-7 and V is TRBV13; 8 positions agree with TRBD2. CDR1 and CDR2 from the germline V gene are PRHDT and FYEKMQ (reference sequence). CDR3 size: 20 residues. The junction had 22 bases not matched to a gene; V was cut back by 4 bases and J by 2 bases. The CDR3, as DNA: TGTGCCAGCAGCTCGGATCCAGGGAGGATGGAGCGGGAGTTTGCCTACGAGCAGTACTTC. Translation: CASSSDPGRMEREFAYEQYF.

The V and J genes are TRBV7-9 and TRBJ2-6, with 8 bases lining up with TRBD2. Germline assignment: CDR1 SEHNR and CDR2 FQNEAQ (reference sequence). The CDR3 has 17 residues. J lost 2 bases, V lost 4 bases, and 7 bases had no gene match. CDR3 residues: CASSSAGATTGANVLTF. The CDR3 bases are TGTGCCAGCAGCTCAGCGGGAGCTACTACTGGGGCCAACGTCCTGACTTTC.

This clone was found once. The chain has TRBV5-6 and TRBJ2-7; 9 bases map to TRBD2. The germline CDR1 and CDR2 sequences are SGHDT and YYEEEE. This CDR3 region has 15 residues. Trimming took 4 bases from V and 4 from J; bases not matched to a gene: 9. The CDR3 protein is CASSMALAGIYEQYF. CDR3 bases: TGTGCCAGCAGCATGGCCCTAGCGGGAATATACGAGCAGTACTTC.

This chain uses TRBV5-4 with TRBJ1-6, with D perhaps matching TRBD1 (5 bases). The CDR3 runs 15 residues. Germline V CDR1 and CDR2: SGHNT, YYREEE (reference sequence). The V end lost 1 base, the J end lost 7 bases, and 12 bases lay between the germline ends. The CDR3: CASSLMGGDNSPLHF. The CDR3 DNA follows: TGTGCCAGCAGCTTGATGGGGGGGGACAATTCACCCCTCCACTTT. The entire variable domain, with the rest obtained from reference TRBV5-4 and TRBJ1-6, is as follows: ETGVTQSPTHLIKTRGQQVTLRCSSQSGHNTVSWYQQALGQGPQFIFQYYREEENGRGNFPPRFSGLQFPNYSSELNVNALELDDSALYLCASSLMGGDNSPLHFGNGTRLTVT.

In this sample, this clone turned up once. The chain recombines TRBV3-1 (or the pseudogene TRBV3-2) with TRBJ2-3; TRBD1 aligns across 8 bases. The CDR3 has 14 residues. Germline CDR1 is LGHDT and CDR2 is YNNKEL (reference sequence). V was pared by 4 bases and J by 10 bases, with 10 bases of the junction left unmatched. CDR3 bases: TGTGCCAGCAGCCCCCGGGACGGACAGGGTGCGCAGTATTTT. It translates to CASSPRDGQGAQYF.

The chain recombines TRBV7-8 with TRBJ1-5, with TRBD1 matching 7 bases. CDR3 size: 15 residues. Trimming removed 5 bases from V and 2 bases from J; junction bases left unmatched: 6. Looked up from germline, CDR1 is SGHVS and CDR2 is FQNEAQ. CDR3 protein: CASSEGTVGNQPQHF. The CDR3 DNA reads TGTGCCAGCAGCGAAGGGACAGTGGGCAATCAGCCCCAGCATTTT.

The rearrangement joins TRBV7-9 to TRBJ2-3; D is uncertain. The CDR3 covers 15 residues. V lost 1 base, J lost 2 bases, and 10 bases lay in between. Germline loops: CDR1 SEHNR, CDR2 FQNEAQ (reference sequence). The CDR3 region is CASSLGSADTDTQYF. The CDR3 DNA follows: TGTGCCAGCAGCTTAGGGAGCGCCGACACAGATACGCAGTATTTT.

This clone was detected only once. V and J are TRBV29-1 and TRBJ2-5; D not resolved. The V end was cut by 3 bases, the J end by 2 bases, with 10 bases between. The length of the CDR3 is 13 residues. The germline V gene encodes CDR1 SQVTM and CDR2 ANQGSEA. The CDR3: CSVDLALQETQYF. CDR3 DNA sequence: TGCAGCGTTGATCTTGCACTTCAAGAGACCCAGTACTTC.

This chain connects TRBV10-3 to TRBJ2-7; TRBD2 is a possible D gene (5 bases). The CDR3 is made up of 15 amino acids. Trimming took off 6 bases at V and 7 bases at J, with 22 bases between the two ends. Per germline, CDR1 ENHRY and CDR2 SYGVKD. As DNA, the CDR3 is TGTGCCATCAGAGAACTAAGTAGCGAAATGGGAGAGCAGTACTTC. It translates to CAIRELSSEMGEQYF.

V usage is TRBV7-8 and J usage is TRBJ1-2; 8 positions match TRBD1. This CDR3 comprises 13 residues. J was trimmed by 8 bases and V by 5 bases; bases with no gene match: 7. Germline CDR1 SGHVS, CDR2 FQNEAQ. The CDR3 protein is CASSRGQGSGYTF. CDR3 DNA: TGTGCCAGCAGCAGAGGACAGGGCTCCGGCTACACCTTC.

The CDR3 region is CSVESGQGEVEQYF. The CDR3 nucleotides read TGCAGCGTTGAATCGGGACAGGGGGAAGTGGAGCAGTACTTC. The rearrangement uses TRBV29-1 and TRBJ2-7, with 11 bases that match TRBD1. The ends lost 2 bases at V and 7 bases at J; junction bases unmatched: 7. Germline CDR1 SQVTM, CDR2 ANQGSEA. The length of the CDR3 is 14 residues.

This clone has a handful of counts. Distinct nucleotide sequences in the sample also encode this CDR3. This rearrangement joins TRBV2 to TRBJ2-7, with a weak D call TRBD1 (6 bases). The V and J ends lost 7 bases and 3 bases respectively, with 10 bases between them. Germline V CDR1 and CDR2: SNHLY, FYNNEI. The CDR3 spans 12 residues. For the CDR3, the DNA is TGTGCCAGCAAGGACAGCTTCTACGAGCAGTACTTC. It specifies CASKDSFYEQYF.

This clone was seen more than once but under ten times. The chain uses TRBV4-2 and TRBJ2-1; 11 positions match TRBD2. From germline, CDR1 is LGHNA and CDR2 YNFKEQ. J gave up 3 bases and V 8 bases, and 6 bases lay outside the gene matches. This CDR3 has 15 residues. CDR3 nucleotides: TGTGCCAGCGGACCTAGCGGGGGGCGCTACAATGAGCAGTTCTTC. Encoded protein: CASGPSGGRYNEQFF.

This sequence joins TRBV6-5 and TRBJ1-1; D not certain. Germline assignment: CDR1 MNHEY and CDR2 SVGAGI. This CDR3 has 14 amino acids. Trimming took off 9 bases at V and 6 bases at J, with 20 bases between the two ends. CDR3 sequence (DNA): TGTGCCAGTCAGATAGTGGTGAGGGAAGCTGAAGCTTTCTTT. This gives the protein CASQIVVREAEAFF.

The chain uses TRBV28 and TRBJ1-5, with 7 bases that match TRBD1. Trimming removed 2 bases from V and 11 bases from J; junction bases left unmatched: 9. Germline lookup yields CDR1 MDHEN and CDR2 SYDVKM. There are 14 residues in the CDR3. Written as DNA, the CDR3 is TGTGCCAGCAGTTTAGGGACAGTGATCTTATCCCAGCATTTT. Translated, it gives CASSLGTVILSQHF.

The rearrangement uses TRBV6-1 and TRBJ2-1; 12 nucleotides line up with TRBD1. Germline V lookup: CDR1 MNHNS, CDR2 SASEGT. The ends lost 1 base at V and 10 bases at J; junction bases unmatched: 11. The length of the CDR3 is 17 residues. The CDR3 bases are TGTGCCAGCAGTGAAGTACTTATACGGGACAGGGGGCGGGAGCAGTTCTTC. As protein: CASSEVLIRDRGREQFF.

The V call is TRBV20-1, the J call TRBJ2-7, with D tentatively TRBD1 (6 bases). Trimming removed 6 bases from V and 3 bases from J, with 9 bases in between. The CDR3 spans 11 residues. Germline CDR1 reads DFQATT; CDR2 reads SNEGSKA (reference sequence). Here the CDR3 reads CSAQQGYEQYF. The CDR3 DNA reads TGCAGTGCGCAACAGGGCTACGAGCAGTACTTC.

This chain joins TRBV19 and TRBJ1-5; a possible D gene is TRBD1 (5 bases). V lost 6 bases to trimming and J lost 4 bases, with 13 bases between them. The V gene's germline CDR1 is LNHDA and CDR2 SQIVND (reference sequence). The length of the CDR3 is 14 residues. CDR3 sequence reads: CASRVSRGNQPQHF. The CDR3 DNA reads TGTGCCAGTAGGGTTTCCCGGGGGAATCAGCCCCAGCATTTT.